In this sample, the clone carrying this T cell receptor (beta chain) turned up a few times. Its antigen is as yet unknown. These data belong to a study of identical twins. Study outcomes and limitations: Models, which agreed with sharing between unrelated individuals, nonetheless underestimated the out-of-frame TCR alpha sharing seen in monozygotic twins.

Using its own MiXCR run on the 5' RACE reads, TCRdb lists one record per CDR3 protein. This table has around 250,000 distinct CDR3 sequences, about 13% appearing once. The CDR3 sequence is 16 residues long. CDR1 is SNHLY and CDR2 is FYNNEI in the germline V gene. The V segment lost 5 bases and the J segment 5 bases; nucleotides outside the gene matches: 10. These data were likewise used in another study, on yellow fever vaccine responses in identical twins.

The chain has TRBV2 and TRBJ2-2, with 8 bases that match TRBD1. Sequencing input: memory (CD45RO+) T cells sorted from blood. This TCR came from a woman between 18 and 29 years old in good health. The chain's CDR3 is CASSTVTGERTGELFF. The CDR3 DNA sequence: TGTGCCAGCAGTACCGTGACAGGGGAACGAACCGGGGAGCTGTTTTTT.